Listed here are 10 T cell receptor beta chains from one sample, sequenced in a study of glioma-infiltrating T cells. TCR alpha and beta CDR3 regions were amplified from RNA using iRepertoire nested multiplex PCR. TCRdb independently ran MiXCR on the multiplex PCR reads; one entry per CDR3 protein. The data hold about 190,000 distinct CDR3 sequences, with 30% to 40% observed a single time. The sample was glioma tissue, nonneoplastic brain tissue, or PBMCs (not recorded which). These receptors all come from a human donor with low-grade glioma or glioblastoma, undergoing nonglioma brain surgery, or in good health (not recorded which).

This clonotype was seen a handful of times. A much more abundant neighbour one base away suggests this may be a read error. This likely comes from a read error, as the CDR3 has no conserved phenylalanine or tryptophan at its end. V is TRBV4-3 and J is TRBJ2-1; the match to TRBD2 covers 8 bases. This CDR3 has 15 residues. Trimming at V came to 0 bases and at J to 7 bases, leaving 5 bases not matched to a gene. The germline V gene has CDR1 LGHNA and CDR2 YSLEER. The CDR3 protein is CASSQEAGGGNEQFL. As DNA, the CDR3 is TGCGCCAGCAGCCAAGAGGCGGGAGGAGGTAATGAGCAGTTCTTA.

A remark on this clonotype: A read error is possible here, since a much larger clone lies one base away. The rearrangement links TRBV20-1 to TRBJ2-3, with D uncertain. Germline CDR1 is DFQATT and CDR2 is SNEGSKA (reference sequence). CDR3 size: 11 residues. The CDR3 nucleotides are TGCAGTTCTAGTGGGGATTATACGCAGTATTTT. Translated: CSSSGDYTQYF.

This clonotype was found many times. This chain joins TRBV28 and TRBJ2-5; TRBD1 is a possible D gene (6 bases). Trimming pared 5 bases from V and 4 bases from J, leaving 17 bases between. This CDR3 contains 15 residues. CDR1 MDHEN and CDR2 SYDVKM come from the germline V gene. CDR3 in amino acids: CASSLTRGGLETQYF. In DNA form, the CDR3 reads TGTGCCAGCAGTCTCACCCGAGGGGGTTTAGAGACCCAGTACTTC. The full variable domain, with the rest looked up from reference TRBV28 and TRBJ2-5, is DVKVTQSSRYLVKRTGEKVFLECVQDMDHENMFWYRQDPGLGLRLIYFSYDVKMKEKGDIPEGYSVSREKKERFSLILESASTNQTSMYLCASSLTRGGLETQYFGPGTRLLVL.

Details on this clonotype: A much larger clone sits a single nucleotide away, making a read error possible. The chain recombines TRBV7-2 with TRBJ2-1, with TRBD2 identical over 7 bases. CDR1 and CDR2 from the germline V gene are SGHTA and FQGNSA. With V trimmed by 5 bases and J by 7 bases, 11 bases remained unmatched. The CDR3 has 15 amino acids. CDR3 nucleotides: TGTGCCAGCAGCCTGAGGGGAGCGGGGAGGAATGAGCAGTTCTTC. Its translation is CASSLRGAGRNEQFF.

This clonotype was seen ten or more times. The V call is TRBV6-1, the J call TRBJ2-3; D is ambiguous. This CDR3 comprises 12 residues. V gave up 6 bases and J gave up 5 bases, with 9 bases separating them. Germline values: CDR1 MNHNS, CDR2 SASEGT. For the CDR3, the DNA is TGTGCCAGCAGCCACCCCGGAGATACGCAGTATTTT. This codes for CASSHPGDTQYF.

This clonotype has a single count. A read error may be the cause here, since a much bigger clone is one base away. The J gene is TRBJ2-1, the V gene TRBV10-3, with 11 bases identical to TRBD1. This CDR3 has 15 residues. Germline lookup yields CDR1 ENHRY and CDR2 SYGVKD. CDR3 residues: CAISPGTGGYNEQSF. DNA of the CDR3: TGTGCCATCAGTCCCGGGACAGGGGGATACAATGAGCAGTCCTTC.

The chain uses TRBV18 and TRBJ2-4; D is undetermined. The CDR3 spans 12 residues. Germline V gene data show CDR1 as KGHSH and CDR2 as LQKENI. V was pared by 8 bases and J by 5 bases, with 10 bases between. The DNA for the CDR3 is TGTGCCAGCACAAACACGGAAAACATTCAGTACTTC. Its translation: CASTNTENIQYF.

This clonotype was seen many times. The gene calls are TRBV7-9 and TRBJ1-2; 7 nucleotides agree with TRBD1. Germline trimming cut 4 bases from V and 3 bases from J; bases unmatched to any gene: 11. The CDR3 length is 16 residues. Germline-derived CDR1 and CDR2 are SEHNR and FQNEAQ (reference sequence). CDR3 bases: TGTGCCAGCAGCTCATTATCGACAGGGTCGGACTATGGCTACACCTTC. Amino acids: CASSSLSTGSDYGYTF.

V is TRBV18 and J is TRBJ1-3, with 7 bases matching TRBD1. Trimming at V came to 4 bases and at J to 0 bases, leaving 6 bases not matched to a gene. CDR1 is KGHSH, CDR2 LQKENI, per germline. The length of the CDR3 is 16 residues. The CDR3 region has the DNA TGTGCCAGCTCACGGACAGGACAGCTCTCTGGAAACACCATATATTTT. Protein: CASSRTGQLSGNTIYF.

This clonotype was recorded at least ten times. V gene TRBV24-1 combines with J gene TRBJ1-4; possible D gene TRBD1, 5 bases. Germline CDR1 and CDR2: KGHDR and SFDVKD. V was pared by 3 bases and J by 5 bases, with 12 bases between. The CDR3 covers 15 residues. The CDR3 DNA sequence: TGTGCCACCAGTGATACCCGGGACGGGAATGAAAAACTGTTTTTT. Its protein product is CATSDTRDGNEKLFF.